Here is one T cell receptor (beta chain) with its context. Its antigen remains unknown. The method was immunoSEQ multiplex PCR; TCRdb's version includes in-frame clones alone and lacks a portion of them. The table shows under 45,000 clones, with around 90% occurring only once. This specimen comes from a study of T cell responses to AZD1222 COVID-19 vaccine. Overall study results and limits: The study identified only five or six AZD1222 recipients as seropositive at baseline. Unmutated regions of variants are reportedly targeted by nearly half of spike-specific TCRs. Repertoire collection took place solely once the T cell response had peaked. The donors showed a predominance of white British ancestry and of females, with possible underestimation of clonal diversity.

The sequence derives from an adult who received the MenACWY meningococcal vaccine as a control. The source was peripheral blood, collected 28 days after the second dose of the MenACWY control vaccine.

The CDR3 bases are TGCGCCAGCACGGTGAGCCCAGCAACTAATGAAAAACTGTTTTTT. Its protein is CASTVSPATNEKLFF. V is TRBV5-1 and J is TRBJ1-4, with D uncertain. The germline V gene has CDR1 SGHRS and CDR2 YFSETQ. The CDR3 has 15 amino acids. With 6 bases removed from V and 0 bases from J, the gap between germline ends came to 12 bases. Full variable domain (outside the CDR3, taken from reference TRBV5-1 and TRBJ1-4): KAGVTQTPRYLIKTRGQQVTLSCSPISGHRSVSWYQQTPGQGLQFLFEYFSETQRNKGNFPGRFSGRQFSNSRSEMNVSTLELGDSALYLCASTVSPATNEKLFFGSGTQLSVL.